The present T cell receptor (beta chain) was sequenced within a study of cytomegalovirus exposure and HLA in healthy donors. 60 Vbeta and 13 Jbeta primers were used in PCR. Data came from immunoSEQ multiplex PCR; TCRdb stores just in-frame clones and leaves some out. The sample shows some 100,000 clones, roughly 58% of them seen only once. The CDR3 spans 18 residues. The donors comprised healthy bone marrow donors. The sequencing sample was made of PBMCs. This TCR derives from a woman between 25 and 40 years old in good health and CMV-seropositive. The chain has TRBV5-3 and TRBJ2-5, with TRBD1 identical over 7 bases. The end of the DNA fits TRBJ2-7 better, so the J call may be wrong. TRBV5-3 is identified as an open reading frame with a role that is uncertain. CDR3 coding DNA: TGTGCCAGAAGCTTGTCCCTTCGGGGACAGCTCTTGGCCTACGAGCAGTACTTC. It yields the protein CARSLSLRGQLLAYEQYF.